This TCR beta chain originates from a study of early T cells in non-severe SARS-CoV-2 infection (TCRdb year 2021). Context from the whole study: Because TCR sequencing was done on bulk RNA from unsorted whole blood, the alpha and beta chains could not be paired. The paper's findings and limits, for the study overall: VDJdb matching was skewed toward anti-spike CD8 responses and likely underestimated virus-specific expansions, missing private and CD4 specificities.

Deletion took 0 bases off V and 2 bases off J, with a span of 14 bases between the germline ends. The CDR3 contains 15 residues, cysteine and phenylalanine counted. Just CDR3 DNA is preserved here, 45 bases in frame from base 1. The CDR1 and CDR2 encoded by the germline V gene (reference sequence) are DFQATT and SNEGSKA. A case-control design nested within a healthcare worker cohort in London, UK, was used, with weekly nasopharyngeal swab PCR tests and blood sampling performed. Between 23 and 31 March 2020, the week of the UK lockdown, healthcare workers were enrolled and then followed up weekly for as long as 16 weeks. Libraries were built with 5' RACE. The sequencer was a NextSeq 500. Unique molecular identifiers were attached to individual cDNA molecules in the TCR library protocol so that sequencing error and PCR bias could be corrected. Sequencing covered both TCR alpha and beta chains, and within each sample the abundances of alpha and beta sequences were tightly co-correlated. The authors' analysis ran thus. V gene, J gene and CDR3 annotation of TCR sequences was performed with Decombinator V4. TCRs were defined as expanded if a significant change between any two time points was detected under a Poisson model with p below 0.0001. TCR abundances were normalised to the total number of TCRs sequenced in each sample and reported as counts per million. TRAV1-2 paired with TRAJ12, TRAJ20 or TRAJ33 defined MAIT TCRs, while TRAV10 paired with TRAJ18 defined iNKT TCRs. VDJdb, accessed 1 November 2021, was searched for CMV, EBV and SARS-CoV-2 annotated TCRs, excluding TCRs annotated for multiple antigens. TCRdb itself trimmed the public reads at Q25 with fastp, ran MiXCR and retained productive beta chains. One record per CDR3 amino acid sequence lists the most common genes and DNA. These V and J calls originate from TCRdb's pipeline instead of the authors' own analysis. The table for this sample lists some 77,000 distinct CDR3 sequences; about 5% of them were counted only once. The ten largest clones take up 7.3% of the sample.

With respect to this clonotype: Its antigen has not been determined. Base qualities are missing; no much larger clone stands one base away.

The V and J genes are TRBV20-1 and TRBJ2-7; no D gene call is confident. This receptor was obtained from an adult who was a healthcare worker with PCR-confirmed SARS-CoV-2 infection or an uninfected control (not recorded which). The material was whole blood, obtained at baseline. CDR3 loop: CSARDKIRAAYEQYF. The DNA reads TGCAGTGCTAGAGATAAGATCCGTGCCGCCTACGAGCAGTACTTC.